The present entry profiles one T cell receptor beta chain with its context. The sample originates from a study of identical twins' blood T cells. The V and J ends lost 9 bases and 0 bases, in that order; junction bases with no gene match: 6. Germline V gene data show CDR1 as LNHDA and CDR2 as SQIVND (reference sequence). The CDR3 spans 15 residues. Via MiXCR, TCRdb re-called the 5' RACE reads, giving one row per CDR3 protein. Of about 370,000 distinct CDR3 sequences detected, about 28% appear once; the ten largest clones hold roughly 5.5%. Sequencing used PBMCs. The sequence derives from a woman aged 18 to 50 in good health. This chain links TRBV19 with TRBJ1-3; 9 bases agree with TRBD1. The CDR3 sequence: CASSPGQGSGNTIYF. Written as DNA, the CDR3 is TGTGCCAGCAGTCCGGGACAGGGCTCTGGAAACACCATATATTTT.